What follows describes a single T cell receptor beta chain. Data came from immunoSEQ multiplex PCR; TCRdb stores just in-frame clones and leaves some out. This table has 280,000 or so clones, about 91% appearing once. CDR1 is LGHNA, CDR2 YNFKEQ, per germline. This CDR3 is built from 16 residues. V was pared by 1 base and J by 3 bases, with 6 bases of the junction left unmatched. These data are taken from a study of blood T cell repertoires in COVID-19. At the level of the study: Acute and convalescent COVID-19 specimens originated in the United States, Italy and Spain.

The receptor comes from a woman aged 30 to 39 who had recovered from COVID-19. The sample comprised peripheral blood. The chain couples TRBV4-2 to TRBJ2-7; 10 nucleotides agree with TRBD1. DNA of the CDR3: TGTGCCAGCAGCCAAGCCACCGGGGACAGGGGCTACGAGCAGTACTTC. Translated: CASSQATGDRGYEQYF.